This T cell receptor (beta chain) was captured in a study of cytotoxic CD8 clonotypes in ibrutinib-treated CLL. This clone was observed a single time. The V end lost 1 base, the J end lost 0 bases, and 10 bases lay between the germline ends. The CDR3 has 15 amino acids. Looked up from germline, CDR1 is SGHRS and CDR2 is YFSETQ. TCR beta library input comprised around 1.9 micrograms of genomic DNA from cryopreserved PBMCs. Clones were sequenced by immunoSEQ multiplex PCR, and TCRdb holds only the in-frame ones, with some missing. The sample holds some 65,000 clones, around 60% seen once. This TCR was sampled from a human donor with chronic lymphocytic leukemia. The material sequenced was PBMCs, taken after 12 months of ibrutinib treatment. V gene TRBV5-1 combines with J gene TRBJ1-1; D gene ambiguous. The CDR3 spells CASSLSIQMNTEAFF. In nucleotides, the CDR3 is TGCGCCAGCAGCTTGTCAATCCAGATGAACACTGAAGCTTTCTTT.